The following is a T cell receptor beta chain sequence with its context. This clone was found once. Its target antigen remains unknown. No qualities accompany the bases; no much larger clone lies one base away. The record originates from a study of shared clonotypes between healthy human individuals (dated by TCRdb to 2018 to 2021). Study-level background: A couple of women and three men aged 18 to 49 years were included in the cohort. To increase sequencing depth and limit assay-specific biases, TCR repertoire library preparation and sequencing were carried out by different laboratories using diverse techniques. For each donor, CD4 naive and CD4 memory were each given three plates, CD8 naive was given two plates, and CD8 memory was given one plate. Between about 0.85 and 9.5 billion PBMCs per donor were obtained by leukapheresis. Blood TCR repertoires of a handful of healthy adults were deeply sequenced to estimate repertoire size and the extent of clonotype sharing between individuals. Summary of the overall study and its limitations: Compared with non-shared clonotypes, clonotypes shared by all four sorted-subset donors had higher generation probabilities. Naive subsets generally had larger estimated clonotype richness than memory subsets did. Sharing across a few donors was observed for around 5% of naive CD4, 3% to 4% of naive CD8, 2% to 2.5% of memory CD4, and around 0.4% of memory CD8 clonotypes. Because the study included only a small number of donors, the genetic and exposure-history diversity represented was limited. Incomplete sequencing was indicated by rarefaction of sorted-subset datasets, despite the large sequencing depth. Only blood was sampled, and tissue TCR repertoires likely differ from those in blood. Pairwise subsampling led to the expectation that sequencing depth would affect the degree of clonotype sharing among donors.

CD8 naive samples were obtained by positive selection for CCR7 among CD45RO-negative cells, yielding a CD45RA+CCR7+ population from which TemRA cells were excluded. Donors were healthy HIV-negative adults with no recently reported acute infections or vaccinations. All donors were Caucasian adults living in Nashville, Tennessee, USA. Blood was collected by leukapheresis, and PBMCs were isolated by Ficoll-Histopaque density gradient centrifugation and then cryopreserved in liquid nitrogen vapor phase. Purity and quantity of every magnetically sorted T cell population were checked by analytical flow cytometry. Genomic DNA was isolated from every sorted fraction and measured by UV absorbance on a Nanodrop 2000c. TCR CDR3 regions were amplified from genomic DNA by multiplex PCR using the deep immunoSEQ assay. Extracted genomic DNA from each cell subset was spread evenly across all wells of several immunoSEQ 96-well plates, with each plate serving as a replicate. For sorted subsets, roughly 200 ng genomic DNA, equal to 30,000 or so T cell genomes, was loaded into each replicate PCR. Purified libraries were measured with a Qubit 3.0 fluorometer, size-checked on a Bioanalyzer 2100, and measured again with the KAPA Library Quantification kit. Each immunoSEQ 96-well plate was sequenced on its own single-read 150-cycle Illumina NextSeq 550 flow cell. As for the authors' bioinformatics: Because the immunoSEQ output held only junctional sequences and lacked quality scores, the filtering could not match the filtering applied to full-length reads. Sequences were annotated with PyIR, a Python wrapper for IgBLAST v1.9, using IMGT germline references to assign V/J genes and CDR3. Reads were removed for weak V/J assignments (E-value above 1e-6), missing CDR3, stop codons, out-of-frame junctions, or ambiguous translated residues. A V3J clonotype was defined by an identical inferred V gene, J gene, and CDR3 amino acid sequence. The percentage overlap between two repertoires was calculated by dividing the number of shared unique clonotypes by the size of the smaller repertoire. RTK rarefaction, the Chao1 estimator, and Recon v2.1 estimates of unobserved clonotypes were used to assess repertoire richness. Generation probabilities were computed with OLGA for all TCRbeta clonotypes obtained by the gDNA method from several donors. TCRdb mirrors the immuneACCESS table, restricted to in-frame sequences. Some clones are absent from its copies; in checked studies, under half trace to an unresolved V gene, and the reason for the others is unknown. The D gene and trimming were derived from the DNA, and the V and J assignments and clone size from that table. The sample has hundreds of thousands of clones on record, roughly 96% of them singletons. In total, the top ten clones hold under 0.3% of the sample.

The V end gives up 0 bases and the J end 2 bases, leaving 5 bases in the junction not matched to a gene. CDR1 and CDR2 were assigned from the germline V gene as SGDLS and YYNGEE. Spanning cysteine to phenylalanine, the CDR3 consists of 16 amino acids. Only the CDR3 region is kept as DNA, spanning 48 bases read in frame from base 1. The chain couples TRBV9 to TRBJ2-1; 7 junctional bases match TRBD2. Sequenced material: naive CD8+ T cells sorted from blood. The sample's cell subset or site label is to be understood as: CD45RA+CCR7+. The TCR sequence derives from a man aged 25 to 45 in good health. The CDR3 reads CASSVDVGGAYNEQFF. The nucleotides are TGTGCCAGCAGCGTAGACGTGGGAGGGGCCTACAATGAGCAGTTCTTC.